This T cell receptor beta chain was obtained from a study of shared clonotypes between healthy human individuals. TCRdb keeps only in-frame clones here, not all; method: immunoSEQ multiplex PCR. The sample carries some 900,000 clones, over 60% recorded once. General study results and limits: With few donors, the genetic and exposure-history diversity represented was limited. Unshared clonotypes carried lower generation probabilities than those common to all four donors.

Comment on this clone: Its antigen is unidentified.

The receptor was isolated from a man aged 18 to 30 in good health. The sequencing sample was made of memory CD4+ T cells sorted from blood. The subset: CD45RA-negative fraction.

CDR3 residues: CASNGGGPYEQYF. The CDR3 DNA follows: TGTGCCAGCAATGGCGGGGGGCCCTACGAGCAGTACTTC. The chain is built from TRBV6-5 and TRBJ2-7; 8 nucleotides match TRBD2. The CDR3 extends over 13 amino acids. V was clipped by 7 bases and J by 2 bases; unmatched bases: 4. The V gene's germline CDR1 is MNHEY and CDR2 SVGAGI.